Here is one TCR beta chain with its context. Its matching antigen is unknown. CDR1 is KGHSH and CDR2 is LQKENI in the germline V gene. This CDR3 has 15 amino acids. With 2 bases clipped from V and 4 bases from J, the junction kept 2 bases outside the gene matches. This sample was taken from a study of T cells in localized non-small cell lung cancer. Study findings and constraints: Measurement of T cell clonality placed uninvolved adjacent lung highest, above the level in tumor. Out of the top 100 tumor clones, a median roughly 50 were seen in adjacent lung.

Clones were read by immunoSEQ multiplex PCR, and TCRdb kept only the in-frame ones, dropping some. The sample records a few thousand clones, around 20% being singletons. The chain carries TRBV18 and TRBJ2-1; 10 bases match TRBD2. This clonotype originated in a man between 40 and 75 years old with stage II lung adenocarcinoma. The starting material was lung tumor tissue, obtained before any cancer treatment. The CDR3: CASSPSGGGYNEQFF. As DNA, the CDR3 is TGTGCCAGCTCACCAAGCGGGGGGGGTTACAATGAGCAGTTCTTC.